This record concerns one TCR beta chain sequence. This specimen comes from a study of circulating and synovial CD4+ cells in juvenile arthritis. V dropped 5 bases and J dropped 0 bases, with 8 bases sitting between them. This CDR3 comprises 13 residues. From germline, CDR1 is SNHLY and CDR2 FYNNEI. The assay was immunoSEQ multiplex PCR, and TCRdb's table has in-frame clones only and misses some. The repertoire holds about 34,000 clones, with nearly 97% as singletons. This sequence originates from a human donor with juvenile idiopathic arthritis. The rearrangement uses TRBV2 and TRBJ2-7; D not certain. Material: CD4+ T cells from blood. The CDR3 spells CASSTSSSYEQYF. The DNA of the CDR3 is TGTGCCAGCAGTACAAGTTCCTCCTACGAGCAGTACTTC.